A single sample gave rise to the 5 T cell receptor beta chains below, sequenced in a study of blood T cell repertoires in COVID-19 (dated by TCRdb to the early 2020s). The library relied on the immunoSEQ multiplex PCR assay. Not all clones reach the TCRdb copy of this immuneACCESS table, which keeps in-frame sequences only. Checked studies attribute under half of the gap to unresolved V genes and leave the rest unexplained. This sample gives approximately 70,000 clones in total; 82% of them show up just once. The ten largest account for approximately 15% of the sample. The specimen was peripheral blood. These receptors were collected from a woman aged 80 or over with acute or convalescent COVID-19.

The chain is built from TRBV12-3 or TRBV12-4 and TRBJ2-1, with a possible D match to TRBD2 (6 bases). Between the trimmed V and J ends, which lost 8 bases and 0 bases, there was a span of 8 bases. There are 13 residues in the CDR3. DNA of the CDR3: TGTGCCAGCTTGGGAGGCTCCTACAATGAGCAGTTCTTC. Translated: CASLGGSYNEQFF.

The rearrangement links TRBV6-2 or TRBV6-3 to TRBJ1-5; 7 nucleotides agree with TRBD1. CDR3 length equals 16 residues. The ends lost 5 bases at V and 0 bases at J; junction bases unmatched: 7. Germline assignment: CDR1 MNHEY and CDR2 SVGEGT. The CDR3 DNA follows: TGTGCCAGCAGTCGGGGGCGACAGGGTAGCAATCAGCCCCAGCATTTT. It specifies CASSRGRQGSNQPQHF.

The chain links TRBV29-1 to TRBJ2-2, with D perhaps matching TRBD2 (5 bases). This CDR3 spans 13 amino acids. Germline V gene lookup returns CDR1 SQVTM and CDR2 ANQGSEA. The V gene lost 8 bases and the J gene lost 0 bases, with 10 bases spanning the gap. The DNA of the CDR3 is TGCAGCTTATGGGAGTCGAACACCGGGGAGCTGTTTTTT. Translation gives CSLWESNTGELFF.

The chain combines TRBV2 with TRBJ2-1; 8 nucleotides match TRBD2. With V trimmed by 5 bases and J by 8 bases, 8 bases remained unmatched. The CDR3 sequence is 14 residues long. Germline-derived CDR1 and CDR2 are SNHLY and FYNNEI. CDR3 residues: CASSPGLVWDEQFF. The DNA for the CDR3 is TGTGCCAGCAGTCCGGGACTAGTATGGGATGAGCAGTTCTTC.

This rearrangement joins TRBV6-5 to TRBJ2-1; 8 bases line up with TRBD1. Germline CDR1 is MNHEY and CDR2 is SVGAGI. The CDR3 has 14 residues. With 5 bases clipped from V and 6 bases from J, the junction kept 6 bases outside the gene matches. In DNA form, the CDR3 reads TGTGCCAGCAGTATGCCAGGGGGCTTCAATGAGCAGTTCTTC. It is translated as CASSMPGGFNEQFF.